One sample yielded the 19 T cell receptor beta chains listed below, sequenced in a study of cytomegalovirus exposure and HLA in healthy donors. The PCR was carried out with 60 Vbeta primers and 13 Jbeta primers. Only in-frame clones appear in the TCRdb table, and some are missing; sequencing was by immunoSEQ multiplex PCR. Of about 130,000 clones in the sample, around 77% were seen once. The material sequenced was PBMCs. The receptors were sampled from an older woman in good health and CMV-seronegative.

The chain carries TRBV15 and TRBJ1-1, with a tentative D call TRBD1 (5 bases). There are 12 residues in the CDR3. The germline V gene encodes CDR1 LNHNV and CDR2 YYDKDF (reference sequence). Trimming cost V 5 bases and J 4 bases, with 8 bases left between them. The CDR3 DNA reads TGTGCCACCAGCCGCGGGGGCACTGAAGCTTTCTTT. Translated: CATSRGGTEAFF. Filled out from reference TRBV15 and TRBJ1-1, the complete variable domain reads DAMVIQNPRYQVTQFGKPVTLSCSQTLNHNVMYWYQQKSSQAPKLLFHYYDKDFNNEADTPDNFQSRRPNTSFCFLDIRSPGLGDTAMYLCATSRGGTEAFFGQGTRLTVV.

The chain links TRBV5-1 to TRBJ1-1; D not resolved. The CDR3 has 13 amino acids. Trimming stripped 0 bases from V and 9 bases from J, with 12 bases between. In germline, CDR1 is SGHRS, CDR2 YFSETQ. The CDR3 nucleotides read TGCGCCAGCAGCTTGGATCTTCGGGAAAAAGCTTTCTTT. It encodes CASSLDLREKAFF.

The V call is TRBV28, the J call TRBJ2-3; no reliable D call. Germline V gives CDR1 MDHEN, CDR2 SYDVKM. Trimming stripped 11 bases from V and 7 bases from J, with 22 bases between. The CDR3 length is 14 residues. In DNA, the CDR3 is TGTGCCTCGCGGTGGTCCTCTTGGCCCAATACGCAGTATTTT. Translated, it gives CASRWSSWPNTQYF. Using reference TRBV28 and TRBJ2-3 for the parts outside the CDR3, the full variable domain is DVKVTQSSRYLVKRTGEKVFLECVQDMDHENMFWYRQDPGLGLRLIYFSYDVKMKEKGDIPEGYSVSREKKERFSLILESASTNQTSMYLCASRWSSWPNTQYFGPGTRLTVL.

This sequence joins TRBV6-5 and TRBJ2-2; 9 nucleotides line up with TRBD1. V shed 5 bases and J 7 bases; nucleotides not matched to a gene: 8. The CDR3 runs to 15 residues. Looked up from germline, CDR1 is MNHEY and CDR2 is SVGAGI. The CDR3 region has the DNA TGTGCCAGCAGTGCGGGACAGGGTAAAAGCGGGGAGCTGTTTTTT. Amino acids: CASSAGQGKSGELFF.

The genes are TRBV14 and TRBJ2-5; 9 nucleotides agree with TRBD1. Per germline, CDR1 SGHDN and CDR2 FVKESK. The CDR3 consists of 17 residues. V was pared by 5 bases and J by 3 bases, with 13 bases of the junction left unmatched. CDR3 coding DNA: TGTGCCAGCAGCAAACAGGTTGGGACAGGGCGCAAAGAGACCCAGTACTTC. Translation: CASSKQVGTGRKETQYF.

V usage is TRBV18 and J usage is TRBJ2-1, with D tentatively TRBD2 (6 bases). V was pared by 2 bases and J by 8 bases, with 10 bases between. Looked up from germline, CDR1 is KGHSH and CDR2 is LQKENI. The CDR3 has 13 amino acids. CDR3 in amino acids: CASSPNWGDEQFF. CDR3 nucleotide sequence: TGTGCCAGCTCACCAAATTGGGGGGATGAGCAGTTCTTC.

The chain is built from TRBV18 and TRBJ2-3; D not resolved. This CDR3 region has 14 residues. Trimming pared 4 bases from V and 6 bases from J, leaving 14 bases between. Germline V lookup: CDR1 KGHSH, CDR2 LQKENI. The CDR3 DNA sequence: TGTGCCAGCTCACTGGGTCCAGCAGCGGATACGCAGTATTTT. Protein product: CASSLGPAADTQYF.

This clone occurred once. The chain combines TRBV28 with TRBJ2-6; 7 bases fit TRBD1. Germline loops: CDR1 MDHEN, CDR2 SYDVKM. This CDR3 has 17 amino acids. V gave up 5 bases and J gave up 2 bases; unmatched junction bases: 9. In DNA form, the CDR3 reads TGTGCCAGCAGTGGCCGGGACAGCAAAGCTGGGGCCAACGTCCTGACTTTC. Encoded protein: CASSGRDSKAGANVLTF.

The J gene is TRBJ2-2, the V gene TRBV18, with D possibly being TRBD1 (5 bases). The germline CDR1 and CDR2 sequences are KGHSH and LQKENI. The CDR3 runs 17 residues. Deletions cut 3 bases from V and 0 bases from J, with 14 bases between. The CDR3 loop reads CASSPTSRTTNTGELFF. The CDR3, as DNA: TGTGCCAGCTCACCCACCAGTAGGACAACGAACACCGGGGAGCTGTTTTTT.

The chain employs TRBV9 and TRBJ1-4, with 12 bases fitting TRBD1. The germline V gene encodes CDR1 SGDLS and CDR2 YYNGEE. J gave up 7 bases and V 4 bases, and 11 bases lay outside the gene matches. This CDR3 spans 17 amino acids. The CDR3 DNA reads TGTGCCAGCAGCCAAGGAAGGCGGGACAGGGGGCCTGAAAAACTGTTTTTT. Its protein product is CASSQGRRDRGPEKLFF.

This clone was counted a few times. The V and J genes are TRBV18 and TRBJ1-4; D gene unclear. The CDR3 totals 14 residues. CDR1 is KGHSH, CDR2 LQKENI, per germline. Trimming took off 6 bases at V and 8 bases at J, with 16 bases between the two ends. The CDR3 here is CASSLLEKREKLFF. The CDR3 region has the DNA TGTGCCAGCTCCCTCCTAGAAAAGAGGGAAAAACTGTTTTTT.

The chain combines TRBV18 with TRBJ1-4; 8 positions agree with TRBD1. V dropped 4 bases and J dropped 0; count of bases not matched to a gene: 4. The CDR3 covers 16 residues. Germline V gives CDR1 KGHSH, CDR2 LQKENI. CDR3 DNA sequence: TGTGCCAGCTCACAACAACAGGGGGCAACTAATGAAAAACTGTTTTTT. Translating it yields CASSQQQGATNEKLFF.

In this sample, this clone turned up a few times. The rearrangement links TRBV6-5 to TRBJ1-2, with 8 nucleotides matching TRBD1. The junction had 7 bases not matched to a gene; V was cut back by 0 bases and J by 7 bases. This CDR3 region has 15 residues. In germline, CDR1 is MNHEY, CDR2 SVGAGI. CDR3 DNA: TGTGCCAGCAGTTACTCGGTGACAGGGGCAGGTGGCTACACCTTC. As protein: CASSYSVTGAGGYTF.

The V and J genes are TRBV27 and TRBJ1-4, with 8 bases lining up with TRBD1. The trim removed 0 bases at V and 8 bases at J, leaving 8 bases unmatched. CDR3 length: 16 amino acids. Germline CDR1 and CDR2: MNHEY and SMNVEV (reference sequence). DNA of the CDR3: TGTGCCAGCAGTTTATCGTTGTCGGACAGGGACGAAAAACTGTTTTTT. Translating it yields CASSLSLSDRDEKLFF.

The chain links TRBV7-8 to TRBJ2-2; 7 bases agree with TRBD2. The V gene's germline CDR1 is SGHVS and CDR2 FQNEAQ. This CDR3 has 15 amino acids. The junction had 4 bases not matched to a gene; V was cut back by 2 bases and J by 4 bases. CDR3 in amino acids: CASSLRLALTGELFF. CDR3 coding DNA: TGTGCCAGCAGCTTACGACTAGCCCTCACCGGGGAGCTGTTTTTT.

This chain joins TRBV6-6 and TRBJ1-5, with 9 nucleotides matching TRBD1. This CDR3 region has 15 residues. The trim removed 6 bases at V and 4 bases at J, leaving 7 bases unmatched. Per germline, CDR1 MNHNY and CDR2 SVGAGI (reference sequence). In DNA, the CDR3 is TGTGCCAGCAGGGACACGGGACAGGGTAATCAGCCCCAGCATTTT. Translated: CASRDTGQGNQPQHF.

The chain joins TRBV5-1 to TRBJ2-3; no firm D call. Per germline, CDR1 SGHRS and CDR2 YFSETQ. This CDR3 spans 14 amino acids. Trimming shortened V by 0 bases and J by 2 bases, and 7 bases separated the two germline ends. CDR3 bases: TGCGCCAGCAGCTTGGAAGCCACCACAGATACGCAGTATTTT. Amino acid sequence: CASSLEATTDTQYF.

The chain carries TRBV5-1 and TRBJ1-2; 8 bases fit TRBD1. V shed 4 bases and J 3 bases; nucleotides not matched to a gene: 8. The V gene's germline CDR1 is SGHRS and CDR2 YFSETQ. The CDR3 has 15 residues. The CDR3 coding sequence is TGCGCCAGCAGCCCGAGGACAGGGATCGACTATGGCTACACCTTC. This encodes CASSPRTGIDYGYTF.

As for this clone: Mismatch with germline at one junction end may stem from a read error. The chain is built from TRBV7-9 and TRBJ2-1; 12 nucleotides line up with TRBD2. The CDR3 covers 16 residues. CDR1 is SEHNR, CDR2 FQNEAQ, per germline (reference sequence). In DNA form, the CDR3 reads TGTTCCAGCAGCTTAGAGACTAGCGGGAGCTATCGTGAGCAGTTCTTC. Translating gives CSSSLETSGSYREQFF.